These T cell receptor beta chains were read from a single sample in a study of shared clonotypes between healthy human individuals. Generated by immunoSEQ multiplex PCR, the TCRdb table keeps only in-frame clones and is missing some. The sample holds some 580,000 clones, approximately 97% seen once. The sample taken for sequencing was naive CD4+ T cells sorted from blood. The source of these receptors is a woman in her thirties in good health. Each CDR3 is given with its conserved first and last residue. Each record gives: J gene, clone size, D gene, V gene, CDR3 protein, CDR3 DNA. A D gene is named only where the DNA matches it firmly. Size tells how often a clone was seen (once, few, many) or the class of an expanded clone, and some rows leave it out.

TRBJ2-1	-	TRBD2	TRBV6-4	CASSDYQRDGDNEQFF	TGTGCCAGCAGTGACTATCAGCGGGACGGGGACAATGAGCAGTTCTTC
TRBJ2-1	once	TRBD1	TRBV11-3	CASSRQGQGSYNEQFF	TGTGCCAGCAGCCGACAGGGACAGGGGTCCTACAATGAGCAGTTCTTC
TRBJ1-5	-	-	TRBV15	CATSSRTALSNQPQHF	TGTGCCACCAGCAGCAGGACAGCTCTTAGCAATCAGCCCCAGCATTTT
TRBJ2-2	-	-	TRBV7-9	CASSPLIGELFF	TGTGCCAGCAGCCCCCTGATCGGGGAGCTGTTTTTT
TRBJ2-7	-	-	TRBV25-1	CASRDRSPEQYF	TGTGCCAGCAGGGATCGCAGCCCCGAGCAGTACTTC
TRBJ1-1	-	-	TRBV19	CASSISSVNTEAFF	TGTGCCAGTAGTATTTCTTCGGTGAACACTGAAGCTTTCTTT
TRBJ2-1	once	-	TRBV5-1	CASSLSGTDNEQFF	TGCGCCAGCAGCCTTAGCGGGACAGACAATGAGCAGTTCTTC
TRBJ1-2	-	-	TRBV7-2	CASSPGVDLFEGYTF	TGTGCCAGCAGCCCAGGGGTAGACCTATTTGAGGGCTACACCTTC
TRBJ2-5	-	-	TRBV6-5	CASSGGKETQYF	TGTGCCAGCAGTGGGGGGAAAGAGACCCAGTACTTC
TRBJ1-2	-	-	TRBV7-9	CASSPPGDNYGYTF	TGTGCCAGCAGCCCCCCCGGGGATAACTATGGCTACACCTTC
TRBJ2-7	-	-	TRBV6-5	CATAHDGEQYF	TGTGCCACCGCCCACGACGGCGAGCAGTACTTC
TRBJ2-3	-	-	TRBV27	CATTTRALSTDTQYF	TGTGCCACTACGACCAGAGCTTTGAGCACAGATACGCAGTATTTT
TRBJ1-1	-	-	TRBV6-6	CASSYQAEAFF	TGTGCCAGCAGTTACCAGGCTGAAGCTTTCTTT
TRBJ2-1	-	-	TRBV29-1	CSVGFGLINEQFF	TGCAGCGTTGGCTTCGGACTGATCAATGAGCAGTTCTTC
TRBJ2-7	-	TRBD1	TRBV29-1	CSVQGQGYEQYF	TGCAGCGTACAGGGGCAGGGCTACGAGCAGTACTTC
TRBJ1-1	-	TRBD1	TRBV28	CASSLGTEEAFF	TGTGCCAGCAGTTTAGGGACAGAAGAAGCTTTCTTT
TRBJ2-5	-	-	TRBV29-1	CSVSSGQETQYF	TGCAGCGTTTCAAGCGGCCAAGAGACCCAGTACTTC
TRBJ1-5	-	-	TRBV5-6	CASSAGGKEPQHF	TGTGCCAGCAGCGCTGGGGGCAAGGAGCCCCAGCATTTT
TRBJ2-2	-	TRBD2	TRBV5-4	CASSLGGRANTGELFF	TGTGCCAGCAGCTTGGGTGGGAGGGCCAACACCGGGGAGCTGTTTTTT
TRBJ2-7	-	-	TRBV10-3	CATHGGSYEQYF	TGTGCCACTCACGGAGGGTCCTACGAGCAGTACTTC
TRBJ2-3	-	-	TRBV7-2	CASSLRPNLDTQYF	TGTGCCAGCAGCTTAAGGCCGAACTTGGATACGCAGTATTTT
TRBJ2-1	-	TRBD2	TRBV12-5	CASGPGREYNEQFF	TGTGCTAGTGGCCCAGGGCGGGAGTACAATGAGCAGTTCTTC
TRBJ2-2	-	-	TRBV29-1	CSVDGWEGDTGELFF	TGCAGCGTGGACGGTTGGGAGGGGGACACCGGGGAGCTGTTTTTT
TRBJ1-5	-	-	TRBV5-1	CASSLVPQSNQPQHF	TGCGCCAGCAGCTTGGTTCCGCAGAGCAATCAGCCCCAGCATTTT
TRBJ1-5	once	-	TRBV5-6	CASSPRPGQPQHF	TGTGCCAGCAGCCCTCGCCCGGGGCAGCCCCAGCATTTT
TRBJ1-5	few	-	TRBV6-1	CASRPGTLDQPQHF	TGTGCCAGCAGGCCAGGGACACTAGATCAGCCCCAGCATTTT
TRBJ1-5	-	-	TRBV28	CASVLGAGNQPQHF	TGTGCCAGTGTTCTAGGGGCAGGAAATCAGCCCCAGCATTTT
TRBJ1-1	-	-	TRBV5-1	CASSSGGIPAFF	TGCGCCAGCAGTTCGGGGGGTATCCCAGCTTTCTTT
TRBJ2-5	-	-	TRBV10-3	CAISESVGPQETQYF	TGTGCCATCAGTGAGTCGGTCGGACCCCAAGAGACCCAGTACTTC
TRBJ1-1	-	-	TRBV18	CASSPGLTEAFF	TGTGCCAGCTCACCGGGGTTAACTGAAGCTTTCTTT
TRBJ2-7	-	TRBD1	TRBV4-1	CASSLRTGAYEQYF	TGCGCCAGCAGCCTAAGGACAGGAGCCTACGAGCAGTACTTC
TRBJ2-7	-	TRBD1	TRBV28	CASSSGGTGRFYEQYF	TGTGCCAGCAGTTCGGGTGGGACAGGCAGATTCTACGAGCAGTACTTC
TRBJ2-1	-	TRBD2	TRBV27	CASSPLGLGRRNNEQFF	TGTGCCAGCAGTCCCCTGGGACTAGGACGACGCAACAATGAGCAGTTCTTC
TRBJ1-5	-	TRBD1	TRBV5-5	CASSLLGQGYDSNQPQHF	TGTGCCAGCAGCTTATTGGGACAGGGATACGATAGCAATCAGCCCCAGCATTTT
TRBJ2-2	-	-	TRBV9	CASSVAGGQGTGELFF	TGTGCCAGCAGCGTAGCTGGGGGCCAGGGCACCGGGGAGCTGTTTTTT
TRBJ1-2	-	TRBD1	TRBV19	CASNLHRGPDAYGYTF	TGTGCCAGTAACCTTCACAGGGGGCCAGACGCCTATGGCTACACCTTC
TRBJ2-7	-	-	TRBV5-1	CASSPRFSPEQYF	TGCGCCAGCAGCCCCCGATTTTCCCCGGAGCAGTACTTC
TRBJ2-7	-	-	TRBV4-1	CASSQVADSYEQYF	TGCGCCAGCAGCCAAGTTGCGGATAGCTACGAGCAGTACTTC
TRBJ2-7	-	TRBD2	TRBV7-9	CASSFVSSGSRSYEQYF	TGTGCCAGCAGCTTTGTTTCTAGCGGGAGTCGGTCCTACGAGCAGTACTTC
TRBJ2-1	once	-	TRBV10-3	CAIGMSSYNEQFF	TGTGCCATCGGGATGAGCTCCTACAATGAGCAGTTCTTC
TRBJ2-3	-	-	TRBV10-3	CAISESTGTDTQYF	TGTGCCATCAGTGAGTCGACGGGAACAGATACGCAGTATTTT
TRBJ2-1	once	TRBD1	TRBV11-2	CASSLGQGLGGQFF	TGTGCCAGCAGCTTGGGACAGGGGCTGGGGGGGCAGTTCTTC
TRBJ2-2	-	-	TRBV5-6	CASSFWGAGGELFF	TGTGCCAGCAGCTTTTGGGGGGCTGGCGGGGAGCTGTTTTTT
TRBJ2-7	-	TRBD1	TRBV7-9	CASSSGTGSYEQYF	TGTGCCAGCAGCTCCGGGACAGGGTCCTACGAGCAGTACTTC
TRBJ1-5	-	-	TRBV5-4	CASSLGGGNQPQHF	TGTGCCAGCAGCTTGGGGGGGGGCAATCAGCCCCAGCATTTT
TRBJ2-3	-	TRBD2	TRBV18	CASSTGGRGTDTQYF	TGTGCCAGCTCAACGGGAGGACGGGGCACAGATACGCAGTATTTT
TRBJ2-7	-	TRBD1	TRBV29-1	CSVGQGTAYEQYF	TGCAGCGTTGGACAAGGGACAGCCTACGAGCAGTACTTC